This is a list of T cell receptor beta chains from one sample in a study of T cells in Graves' hyperthyroidism and ophthalmopathy. MiXCR was run by TCRdb on the multiplex PCR reads, yielding one entry per CDR3 protein. The sample holds about half a million distinct CDR3 sequences, less than 25% seen once. The sample consisted of blood. The source is a man in his late teens or twenties with Graves' hyperthyroidism. The CDR3 runs from the conserved cysteine through the conserved F or W. D genes are given only for firm matches. Clone sizes are given selectively: once, few, many, or a class where the clone is expanded.

j_gene: TRBJ1-1; v_gene: TRBV5-1; d_gene: NA; abundance: NA; CDR3aa: CASSLPPGRANTEAFF; CDR3nt: TGCGCCAGCAGCTTACCTCCGGGACGGGCGAACACTGAAGCTTTCTTT
j_gene: TRBJ1-2; v_gene: TRBV12-3/TRBV12-4; d_gene: TRBD1; abundance: many; CDR3aa: CASSFSGTANGYTF; CDR3nt: TGTGCCAGCAGTTTTTCCGGGACAGCGAATGGCTACACCTTC
j_gene: TRBJ2-5; v_gene: TRBV2; d_gene: NA; abundance: many; CDR3aa: CASSDREEETQYF; CDR3nt: TGTGCCAGCAGTGACAGGGAAGAAGAGACCCAGTACTTC
j_gene: TRBJ1-3; v_gene: TRBV12-3/TRBV12-4; d_gene: NA; abundance: many; CDR3aa: CASTNEDPGNTIYF; CDR3nt: TGTGCCAGCACCAACGAGGACCCTGGAAACACCATATATTTT
j_gene: TRBJ2-7; v_gene: TRBV6-5; d_gene: NA; abundance: NA; CDR3aa: CASSSQGRGYEQYF; CDR3nt: TGTGCCAGCAGTTCCCAGGGTCGCGGCTACGAGCAGTACTTC
j_gene: TRBJ1-1; v_gene: TRBV30; d_gene: NA; abundance: NA; CDR3aa: CALRIAEAFF; CDR3nt: TGTGCCCTTAGAATCGCTGAAGCTTTCTTT
j_gene: TRBJ2-6; v_gene: TRBV12-3/TRBV12-4; d_gene: NA; abundance: NA; CDR3aa: CASSSPGAGANVLTF; CDR3nt: TGTGCCAGCAGTTCCCCAGGGGCCGGGGCCAACGTCCTGACTTTC
j_gene: TRBJ1-5; v_gene: TRBV5-6; d_gene: TRBD1; abundance: few; CDR3aa: CASSLGTGVNQPQHF; CDR3nt: TGTGCCAGCAGCTTAGGGACAGGGGTCAATCAGCCCCAGCATTTT
j_gene: TRBJ1-1; v_gene: TRBV6-5; d_gene: NA; abundance: many; CDR3aa: CASVGNTEAFF; CDR3nt: TGTGCCAGCGTTGGGAACACTGAAGCTTTCTTT
j_gene: TRBJ1-3; v_gene: TRBV5-1; d_gene: NA; abundance: many; CDR3aa: CASSFTSGGNTIYF; CDR3nt: TGCGCCAGCAGCTTTACGTCCGGTGGAAACACCATATATTTT
j_gene: TRBJ1-1; v_gene: TRBV19; d_gene: NA; abundance: many; CDR3aa: CASGRYMNTEAFF; CDR3nt: TGTGCCAGTGGGAGATACATGAACACTGAAGCTTTCTTT